This T cell receptor beta chain was captured in a study of PD-1 blockade in classical Hodgkin lymphoma. In every patient, relapse followed autologous stem cell transplantation, while exposure to brentuximab vedotin differed. Sequenced by immunoSEQ multiplex PCR; TCRdb stores in-frame clones only, minus some. The table includes thousands of clones, around three quarters detected once. CDR1 and CDR2 (germline): SGHKS, YYEKEE (reference sequence). CDR3 size: 11 residues. Trimming took off 1 base at V and 3 bases at J, with 0 bases between the two ends. As regards this clone: Its antigen is unknown.

The study's findings and limits: Diminished baseline TCR diversity has been reported in newly diagnosed patients relative to healthy donors.

The sample here was peripheral blood mononuclear cells (PBMCs), taken at baseline. This clonotype originated in a human donor with classical Hodgkin lymphoma. The chain couples TRBV5-5 to TRBJ2-3; D is undetermined. The CDR3 loop is CASSLTDTQYF. Here the CDR3 DNA reads TGTGCCAGCAGCTTGACAGATACGCAGTATTTT.